This TCR beta chain was sequenced for a study of identical twins. Whole-study results and caveats: Invariant cells of the MAIT and iNKT types might have partly distorted the zero-insertion analyses. The models gave estimates that fell short of the out-of-frame TCR alpha sharing seen in monozygotic twins. Twin-shared out-of-frame alpha sequences were enriched for low generation probability.

TCRdb re-called the 5' RACE reads through MiXCR, storing one row per CDR3 protein. The table lists fewer than 250,000 distinct CDR3 sequences, 7.5% of them singletons, with more than 5% in the top ten. On this clonotype itself: Its antigen is undetermined.

After removal of 2 bases from V and 3 bases from J, the junction contained 7 bases not matched to a gene. CDR1 is MNHEY and CDR2 is SMNVEV in the germline V gene (reference sequence). The CDR3 is 15 amino acids. The sample was also reused in another study, on yellow fever vaccine responses in identical twins.

The clonotype originates from a woman younger than 35 in good health. The sample taken for sequencing was CD8+ T cells sorted from blood. The V and J genes are TRBV27 and TRBJ2-7; TRBD1 aligns across 7 bases. CDR3 residues: CASSLTGTAHYEQYF. In DNA, the CDR3 is TGTGCCAGCAGTTTAACCGGGACAGCACACTACGAGCAGTACTTC.